This T cell receptor beta chain is from a study of radiotherapy plus CTLA-4 blockade in lung cancer. The CDR3 loop spans 12 amino acids. Germline V lookup: CDR1 MDHEN, CDR2 SYDVKM. V was pared by 6 bases and J by 4 bases, with 10 bases between. Study observations and caveats: Researchers report tumor-derived TCR clones expanding in blood after radiotherapy plus ipilimumab. Per reports, early blood T cell clone dynamics, plus interferon-beta, forecast response most strongly.

Participants had chemo-refractory metastatic non-small-cell lung cancer and were treated with focal radiation plus ipilimumab CTLA-4 blockade. This clone was seen more than once but under ten times. Its antigen remains unidentified. TCRdb's table, derived via immunoSEQ multiplex PCR, lists solely in-frame clones and lacks some. The sample yields 40,000 to 50,000 clones, roughly 73% seen once. V gene TRBV28 combines with J gene TRBJ2-7; D unclear. The specimen comprised peripheral blood, sampled from a patient treated with radiotherapy plus ipilimumab. The TCR sequence derives from a human donor with non-small cell lung cancer who had a complete response to radiotherapy plus ipilimumab. CDR3 bases: TGTGCCAGCAGGATGGGCCTTTACGAGCAGTACTTC. Protein product: CASRMGLYEQYF. The full variable domain, its missing parts supplied by reference TRBV28 and TRBJ2-7, is DVKVTQSSRYLVKRTGEKVFLECVQDMDHENMFWYRQDPGLGLRLIYFSYDVKMKEKGDIPEGYSVSREKKERFSLILESASTNQTSMYLCASRMGLYEQYFGPGTRLTVT.